Shown below are 7 T cell receptor beta chains from a single sample sequenced in a study of blood T cell repertoires in COVID-19. Data came from immunoSEQ multiplex PCR; TCRdb stores just in-frame clones and leaves some out. Of some 220,000 clones listed, about 82% are singletons. Sample: peripheral blood. Source of these receptors: a woman between 65 and 79 years old with COVID-19, enrolled during active disease.

The CDR3 reads CASSEPLAGGTDTQYF. CDR3 nucleotide sequence: TGTGCCAGCAGTGAACCCCTAGCGGGGGGCACAGATACGCAGTATTTT. This chain joins TRBV6-1 and TRBJ2-3, with 10 bases lining up with TRBD2. Germline CDR1 is MNHNS and CDR2 is SASEGT. The CDR3 totals 16 residues. The junction had 3 bases not matched to a gene; V was cut back by 2 bases and J by 1 base.

V and J are TRBV27 and TRBJ2-7, with TRBD1 matching 10 bases. Germline V gene sequence: CDR1 MNHEY, CDR2 SMNVEV (reference sequence). J gave up 2 bases and V 2 bases, and 3 bases lay outside the gene matches. The CDR3 has 15 residues. CDR3 nucleotide sequence: TGTGCCAGCAGTTTAAGGGGACAGGGGCCCTACGAGCAGTACTTC. This codes for CASSLRGQGPYEQYF.

The chain employs TRBV29-1 and TRBJ1-2, with D tentatively TRBD1 (5 bases). Germline loops: CDR1 SQVTM, CDR2 ANQGSEA. The CDR3 covers 13 residues. Trimming took 3 bases from V and 0 from J, leaving 8 bases between them. The chain's CDR3 is CSVEAGTNYGYTF. CDR3 DNA sequence: TGCAGCGTTGAGGCAGGGACTAACTATGGCTACACCTTC.

V is TRBV5-4 and J is TRBJ2-3; the match to TRBD2 covers 9 bases. Germline V gives CDR1 SGHNT, CDR2 YYREEE (reference sequence). The V and J ends lost 3 bases and 0 bases, in that order; junction bases with no gene match: 5. There are 16 residues in the CDR3. The CDR3, as DNA: TGTGCCAGCAGCTCAAAGCGGGAGGCTAGCACAGATACGCAGTATTTT. The encoded protein is CASSSKREASTDTQYF. Full variable domain (remainder filled in from reference TRBV5-4 and TRBJ2-3): ETGVTQSPTHLIKTRGQQVTLRCSSQSGHNTVSWYQQALGQGPQFIFQYYREEENGRGNFPPRFSGLQFPNYSSELNVNALELDDSALYLCASSSKREASTDTQYFGPGTRLTVL.

This clone has a single count. The V gene is TRBV19, the J gene TRBJ1-4, with 8 bases lining up with TRBD1. Trimming took 5 bases from V and 8 from J; bases not matched to a gene: 10. This CDR3 is built from 15 residues. Germline lookup yields CDR1 LNHDA and CDR2 SQIVND (reference sequence). CDR3 sequence: CASSAIQGVGEKLFF. In nucleotides, the CDR3 is TGTGCCAGTAGTGCAATACAGGGGGTGGGGGAAAAACTGTTTTTT.

The rearrangement uses TRBV19 and TRBJ1-2; 7 positions agree with TRBD1. V gave up 7 bases and J gave up 5 bases; unmatched junction bases: 16. This CDR3 spans 16 amino acids. Germline assignment: CDR1 LNHDA and CDR2 SQIVND (reference sequence). The CDR3 DNA reads TGTGCCAGTACTCTTAATCCGGGACAGCAGAAATATGGCTACACCTTC. It is translated as CASTLNPGQQKYGYTF.

CDR3 residues: CASSFRDTQYF. CDR3 DNA: TGTGCCAGCAGCTTTCGGGATACGCAGTATTTT. V is TRBV7-2 and J is TRBJ2-3, with D unclear. The CDR3 consists of 11 residues. Trimming removed 3 bases at V and 6 bases at J, with 4 bases between. Germline lookup yields CDR1 SGHTA and CDR2 FQGNSA.